This entry lists 3 T cell receptor beta chains sequenced from one sample in a study of blood T cell repertoires in COVID-19. Clones were read by immunoSEQ multiplex PCR, and TCRdb kept only the in-frame ones, dropping some. The table lists about 35,000 clones, approximately 85% of them singletons. Sample: peripheral blood. The receptors were sampled from a man between 60 and 70 years old with active or convalescent COVID-19.

This sequence joins TRBV29-1 and TRBJ1-2; 9 bases fit TRBD1. Germline CDR1 reads SQVTM; CDR2 reads ANQGSEA. The CDR3 is 13 amino acids. V dropped 6 bases and J dropped 7; count of bases not matched to a gene: 9. As DNA, the CDR3 is TGCAGCGTGGCGGACAGGGGATTTACTGGCTACACCTTC. Translation: CSVADRGFTGYTF.

The chain links TRBV5-1 to TRBJ1-1; D gene uncertain. The CDR3 has 13 residues. V shed 0 bases and J shed 7 bases, with 10 bases lying between them. Germline V CDR1 and CDR2: SGHRS, YFSETQ. The CDR3 protein is CASSLVRADEAFF. DNA for the CDR3: TGCGCCAGCAGCTTGGTGCGGGCAGATGAAGCTTTCTTT.

The chain links TRBV19 to TRBJ1-2; a weak D match, TRBD1 (6 bases). This CDR3 comprises 18 residues. Between the trimmed V and J ends, which lost 3 bases and 0 bases, there was a span of 20 bases. Germline lookup yields CDR1 LNHDA and CDR2 SQIVND (reference sequence). Here the CDR3 DNA reads TGTGCCAGTAGTATTCGGACAGATCCGACTCGTGCTAACTATGGCTACACCTTC. Its protein product is CASSIRTDPTRANYGYTF.